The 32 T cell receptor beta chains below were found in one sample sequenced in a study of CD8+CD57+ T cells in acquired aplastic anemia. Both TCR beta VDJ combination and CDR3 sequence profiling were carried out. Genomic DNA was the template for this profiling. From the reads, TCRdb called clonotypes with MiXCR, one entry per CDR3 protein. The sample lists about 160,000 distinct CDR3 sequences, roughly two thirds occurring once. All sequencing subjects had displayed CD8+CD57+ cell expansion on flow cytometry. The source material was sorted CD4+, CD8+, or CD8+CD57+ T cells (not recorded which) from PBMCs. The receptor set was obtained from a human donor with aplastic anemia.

CDR3 amino acids: CASSIDPRGTDTQYF. CDR3 nucleotides: TGTGCCAGTAGTATAGATCCAAGGGGCACAGATACGCAGTATTTT. V is TRBV19 and J is TRBJ2-3; D not resolved. The germline V gene encodes CDR1 LNHDA and CDR2 SQIVND (reference sequence). The CDR3 totals 15 residues. The V end was cut by 0 bases, the J end by 1 base, with 8 bases between.

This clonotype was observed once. The CDR3 loop is CASSQSPGVVQPQHF. In nucleotides, the CDR3 is TGTGCCAGCAGCCAATCACCGGGGGTTGTTCAGCCCCAGCATTTT. The V gene is TRBV7-8, the J gene TRBJ1-5, with TRBD1 as a possible D gene (5 bases). V was trimmed by 5 bases and J by 6 bases, leaving 17 bases between them. Germline values: CDR1 SGHVS, CDR2 FQNEAQ. CDR3 length: 15 residues.

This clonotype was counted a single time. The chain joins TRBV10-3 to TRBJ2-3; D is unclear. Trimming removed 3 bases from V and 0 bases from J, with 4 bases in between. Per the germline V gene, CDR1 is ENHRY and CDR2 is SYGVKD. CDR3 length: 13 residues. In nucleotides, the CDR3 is TGTGCCATCAGTGATTCCAGCACAGATACGCAGTATTTT. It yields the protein CAISDSSTDTQYF.

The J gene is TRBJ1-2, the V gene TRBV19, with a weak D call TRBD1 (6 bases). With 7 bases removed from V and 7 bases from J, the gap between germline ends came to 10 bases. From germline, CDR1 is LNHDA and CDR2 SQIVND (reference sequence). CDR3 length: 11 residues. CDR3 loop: CASMGGAGYTF. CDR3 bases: TGTGCCAGTATGGGGGGGGCTGGCTACACCTTC.

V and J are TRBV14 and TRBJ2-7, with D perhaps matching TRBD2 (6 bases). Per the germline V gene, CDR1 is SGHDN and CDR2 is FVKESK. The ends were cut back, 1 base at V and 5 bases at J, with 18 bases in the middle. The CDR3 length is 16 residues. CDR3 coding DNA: TGTGCCAGCAGCCAAGGGCTGGCGGGACGGGACCACGAGCAGTACTTC. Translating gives CASSQGLAGRDHEQYF.

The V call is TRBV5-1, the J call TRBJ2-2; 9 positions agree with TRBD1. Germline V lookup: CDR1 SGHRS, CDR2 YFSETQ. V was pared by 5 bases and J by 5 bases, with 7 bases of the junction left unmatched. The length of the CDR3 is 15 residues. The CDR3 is CASSTRTGETGELFF. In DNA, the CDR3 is TGCGCCAGCAGTACAAGGACAGGGGAAACCGGGGAGCTGTTTTTT.

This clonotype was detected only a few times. CDR3 in DNA: TGTGCCAGCAGTGAATGGGCGGGGGCGCAGTATTTT. Encoded protein: CASSEWAGAQYF. The chain employs TRBV2 and TRBJ2-3; the match to TRBD2 covers 7 bases. V gave up 2 bases and J gave up 10 bases; unmatched junction bases: 3. The germline gives CDR1 SNHLY, CDR2 FYNNEI. This CDR3 is built from 12 residues.

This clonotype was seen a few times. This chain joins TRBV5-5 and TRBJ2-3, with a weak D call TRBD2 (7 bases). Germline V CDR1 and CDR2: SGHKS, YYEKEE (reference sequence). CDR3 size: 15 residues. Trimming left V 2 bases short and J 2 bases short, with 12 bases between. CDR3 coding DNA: TGTGCCAGCAGCTTAGGGGGAGGGACCACAGATACGCAGTATTTT. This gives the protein CASSLGGGTTDTQYF.

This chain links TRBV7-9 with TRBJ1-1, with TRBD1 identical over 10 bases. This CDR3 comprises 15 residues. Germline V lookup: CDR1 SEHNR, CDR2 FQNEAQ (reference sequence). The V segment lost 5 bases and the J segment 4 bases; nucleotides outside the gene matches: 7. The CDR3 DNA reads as TGTGCCAGCAGCCCTCCGACAGGGGGCCGCACTGAAGCTTTCTTT. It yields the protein CASSPPTGGRTEAFF.

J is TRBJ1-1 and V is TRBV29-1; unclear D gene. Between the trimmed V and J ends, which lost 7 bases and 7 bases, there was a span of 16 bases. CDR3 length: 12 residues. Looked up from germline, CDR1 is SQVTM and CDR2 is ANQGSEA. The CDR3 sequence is CSAGPENGEAFF. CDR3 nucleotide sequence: TGCAGCGCCGGACCCGAAAATGGTGAAGCTTTCTTT.

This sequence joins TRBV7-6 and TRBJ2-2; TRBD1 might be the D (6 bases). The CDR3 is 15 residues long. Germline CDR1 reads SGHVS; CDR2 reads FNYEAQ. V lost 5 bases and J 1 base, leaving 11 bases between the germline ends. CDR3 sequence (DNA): TGTGCCAGCAGCCCAGGGGCGGGGAACACCGGGGAGCTGTTTTTT. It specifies CASSPGAGNTGELFF.

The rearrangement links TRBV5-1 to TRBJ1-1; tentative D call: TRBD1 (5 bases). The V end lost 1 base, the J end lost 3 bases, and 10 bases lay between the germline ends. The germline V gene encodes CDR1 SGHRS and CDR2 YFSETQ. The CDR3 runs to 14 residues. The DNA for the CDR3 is TGCGCCAGCAGCTTGAGGGGCGGGGACACTGAAGCTTTCTTT. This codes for CASSLRGGDTEAFF.

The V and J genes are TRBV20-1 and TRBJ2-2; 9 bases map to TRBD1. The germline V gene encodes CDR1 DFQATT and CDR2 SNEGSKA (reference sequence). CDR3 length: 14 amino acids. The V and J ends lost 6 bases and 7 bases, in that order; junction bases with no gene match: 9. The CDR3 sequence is CSAPGQGDFGELFF. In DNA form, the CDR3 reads TGCAGTGCCCCGGGACAGGGTGATTTCGGGGAGCTGTTTTTT.

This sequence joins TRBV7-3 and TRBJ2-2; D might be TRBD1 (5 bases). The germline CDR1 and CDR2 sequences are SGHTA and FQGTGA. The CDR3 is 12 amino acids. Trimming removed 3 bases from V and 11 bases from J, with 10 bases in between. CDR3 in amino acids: CASSFQGQELFF. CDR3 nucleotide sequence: TGTGCCAGCAGCTTTCAGGGCCAAGAGCTGTTTTTT.

CDR3 DNA: TGCAGCGGCAGACAGGGGTACGAGCAGTACTTC. It is translated as CSGRQGYEQYF. The rearrangement links TRBV29-1 to TRBJ2-7, with 8 bases that match TRBD1. The CDR3 loop spans 11 amino acids. V gave up 7 bases and J gave up 4 bases; unmatched junction bases: 3. Germline V gene data show CDR1 as SQVTM and CDR2 as ANQGSEA.

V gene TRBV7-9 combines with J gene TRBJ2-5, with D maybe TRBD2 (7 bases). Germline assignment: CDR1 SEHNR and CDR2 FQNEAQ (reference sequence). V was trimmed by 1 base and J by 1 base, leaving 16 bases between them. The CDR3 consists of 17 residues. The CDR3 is CASSLGGGQGLQETQYF. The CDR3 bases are TGTGCCAGCAGCTTAGGGGGGGGGCAGGGACTCCAAGAGACCCAGTACTTC. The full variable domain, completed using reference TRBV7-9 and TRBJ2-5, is DTGVSQNPRHKITKRGQNVTFRCDPISEHNRLYWYRQTLGQGPEFLTYFQNEAQLEKSRLLSDRFSAERPKGSFSTLEIQRTEQGDSAMYLCASSLGGGQGLQETQYFGPGTRLLVL.

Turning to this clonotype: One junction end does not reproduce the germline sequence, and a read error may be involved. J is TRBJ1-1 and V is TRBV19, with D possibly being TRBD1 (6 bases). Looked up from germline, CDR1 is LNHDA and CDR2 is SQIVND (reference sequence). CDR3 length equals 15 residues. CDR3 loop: CASIGPTAGDTGAFF. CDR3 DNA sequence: TGTGCCAGTATTGGCCCCACCGCGGGGGACACTGGAGCTTTCTTT. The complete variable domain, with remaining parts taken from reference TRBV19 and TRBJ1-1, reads DGGITQSPKYLFRKEGQNVTLSCEQNLNHDAMYWYRQDPGQGLRLIYYSQIVNDFQKGDIAEGYSVSREKKESFPLTVTSAQKNPTAFYLCASIGPTAGDTGAFFGQGTRLTVV.

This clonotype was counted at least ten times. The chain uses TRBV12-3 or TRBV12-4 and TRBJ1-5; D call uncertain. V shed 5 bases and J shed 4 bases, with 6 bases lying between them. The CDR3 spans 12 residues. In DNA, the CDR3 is TGTGCCAGCAGTCTTTATAATCAGCCCCAGCATTTT. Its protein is CASSLYNQPQHF.

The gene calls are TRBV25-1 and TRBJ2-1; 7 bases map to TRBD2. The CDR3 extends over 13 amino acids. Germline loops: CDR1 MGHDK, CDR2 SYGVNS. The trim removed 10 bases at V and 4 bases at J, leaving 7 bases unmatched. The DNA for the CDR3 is TGTGCCACGGGAGGCGGAATTTACAATGAGCAGTTCTTC. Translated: CATGGGIYNEQFF. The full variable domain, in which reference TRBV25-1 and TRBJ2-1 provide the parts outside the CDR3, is EADIYQTPRYLVIGTGKKITLECSQTMGHDKMYWYQQDPGMELHLIHYSYGVNSTEKGDLSSESTVSRIRTEHFPLTLESARPSHTSQYLCATGGGIYNEQFFGPGTRLTVL.

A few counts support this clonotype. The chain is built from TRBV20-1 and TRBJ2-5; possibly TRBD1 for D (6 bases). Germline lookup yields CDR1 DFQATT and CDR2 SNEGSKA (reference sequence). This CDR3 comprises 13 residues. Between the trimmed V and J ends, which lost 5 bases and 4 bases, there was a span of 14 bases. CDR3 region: CSAGAQGIETQYF. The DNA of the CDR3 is TGCAGTGCTGGGGCCCAGGGGATAGAGACCCAGTACTTC.

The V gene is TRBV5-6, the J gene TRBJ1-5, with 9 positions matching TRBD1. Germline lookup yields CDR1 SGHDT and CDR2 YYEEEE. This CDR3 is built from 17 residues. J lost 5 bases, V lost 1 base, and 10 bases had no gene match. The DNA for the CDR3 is TGTGCCAGCAGCTTGAACCCAGGACAGGGGAGCTATCAGCCCCAGCATTTT. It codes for CASSLNPGQGSYQPQHF.

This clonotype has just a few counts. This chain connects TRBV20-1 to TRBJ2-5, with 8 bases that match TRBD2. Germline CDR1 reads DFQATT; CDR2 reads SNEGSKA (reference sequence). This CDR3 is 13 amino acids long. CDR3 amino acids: CSSMAGGVGTQYF. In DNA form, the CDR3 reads TGCAGCTCTATGGCGGGGGGTGTGGGGACCCAGTACTTC.

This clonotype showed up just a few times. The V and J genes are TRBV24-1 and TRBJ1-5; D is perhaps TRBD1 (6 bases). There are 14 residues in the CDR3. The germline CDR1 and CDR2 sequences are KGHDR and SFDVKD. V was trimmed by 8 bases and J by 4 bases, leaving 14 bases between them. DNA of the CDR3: TGTGCCACCATGAGGGGGGGCGAGAATCAGCCCCAGCATTTT. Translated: CATMRGGENQPQHF.

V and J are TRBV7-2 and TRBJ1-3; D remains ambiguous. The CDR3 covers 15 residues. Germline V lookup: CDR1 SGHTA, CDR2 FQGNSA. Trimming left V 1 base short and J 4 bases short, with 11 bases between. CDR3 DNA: TGTGCCAGCAGCTTAGATCCGGGAGCCGGAAACACCATATATTTT. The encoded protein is CASSLDPGAGNTIYF.

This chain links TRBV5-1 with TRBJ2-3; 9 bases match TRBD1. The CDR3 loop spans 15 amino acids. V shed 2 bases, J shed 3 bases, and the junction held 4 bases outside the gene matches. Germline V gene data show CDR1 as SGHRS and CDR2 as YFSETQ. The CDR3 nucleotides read TGCGCCAGCAGCTTACGAGACAGGGGGACAGATACGCAGTATTTT. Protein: CASSLRDRGTDTQYF.

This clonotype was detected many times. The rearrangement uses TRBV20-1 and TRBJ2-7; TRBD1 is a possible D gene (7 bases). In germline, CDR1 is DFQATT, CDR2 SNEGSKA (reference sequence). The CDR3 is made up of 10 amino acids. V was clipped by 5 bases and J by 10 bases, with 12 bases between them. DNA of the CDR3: TGCAGTGCTGGGGGGACAGTCCAGTACTTC. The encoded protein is CSAGGTVQYF.

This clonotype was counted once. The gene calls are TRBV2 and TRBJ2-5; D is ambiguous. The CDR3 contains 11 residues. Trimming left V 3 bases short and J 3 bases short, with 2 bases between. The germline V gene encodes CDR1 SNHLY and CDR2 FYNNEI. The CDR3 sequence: CASSDEETQYF. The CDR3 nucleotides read TGTGCCAGCAGTGACGAAGAGACCCAGTACTTC.

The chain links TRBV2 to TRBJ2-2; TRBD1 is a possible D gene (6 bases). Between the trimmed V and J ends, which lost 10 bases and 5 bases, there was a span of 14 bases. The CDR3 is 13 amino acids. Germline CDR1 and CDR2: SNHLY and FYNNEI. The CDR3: CATSQGVTGELFF. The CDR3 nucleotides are TGTGCCACTTCACAGGGAGTGACCGGGGAGCTGTTTTTT. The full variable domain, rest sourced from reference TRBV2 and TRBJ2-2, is EPEVTQTPSHQVTQMGQEVILRCVPISNHLYFYWYRQILGQKVEFLVSFYNNEISEKSEIFDDQFSVERPDGSNFTLKIRSTKLEDSAMYFCATSQGVTGELFFGEGSRLTVL.

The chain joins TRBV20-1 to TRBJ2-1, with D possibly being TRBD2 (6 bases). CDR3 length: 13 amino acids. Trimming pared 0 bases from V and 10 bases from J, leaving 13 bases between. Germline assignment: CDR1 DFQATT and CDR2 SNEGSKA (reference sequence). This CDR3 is CSARDRRDWEQFF. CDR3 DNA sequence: TGCAGTGCTAGAGATCGGAGGGATTGGGAGCAGTTCTTC.

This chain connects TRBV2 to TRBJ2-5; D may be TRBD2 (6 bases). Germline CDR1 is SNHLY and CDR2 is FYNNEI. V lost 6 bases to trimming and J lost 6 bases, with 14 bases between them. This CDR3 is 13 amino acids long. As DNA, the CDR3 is TGTGCCAGCAGGCGGGACGCCGAGAAGACCCAGTACTTC. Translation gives CASRRDAEKTQYF.

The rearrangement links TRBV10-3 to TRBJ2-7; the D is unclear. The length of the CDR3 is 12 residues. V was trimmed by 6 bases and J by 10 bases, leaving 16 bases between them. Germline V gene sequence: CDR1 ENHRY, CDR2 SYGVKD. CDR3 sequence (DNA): TGTGCCATCAGGGAAAACTCGGAGAACCAGTACTTC. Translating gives CAIRENSENQYF.

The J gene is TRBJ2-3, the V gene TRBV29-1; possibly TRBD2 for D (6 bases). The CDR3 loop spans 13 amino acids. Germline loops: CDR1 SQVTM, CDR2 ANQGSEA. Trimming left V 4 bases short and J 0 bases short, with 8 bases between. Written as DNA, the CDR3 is TGCAGCGTTGTAGCGGTTAGCACAGATACGCAGTATTTT. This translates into CSVVAVSTDTQYF.